The clone carrying this TCR beta chain was counted a few times. Its antigen is not known. Using RNA transcripts as the source, TCR beta CDR3 regions were amplified. Using the HTBI primer set, a first-round RT-PCR was run on the TCR CDR3. TCRdb re-called the multiplex PCR reads through MiXCR, storing one row per CDR3 protein. The sample carries about 370,000 distinct CDR3 sequences, about 16% recorded once. The germline V gene has CDR1 DFQATT and CDR2 SNEGSKA (reference sequence). V was shortened by 1 base and J by 4 bases, with 8 bases between the two germline ends. The CDR3 consists of 12 residues. This sample was taken from a study of T cells in Graves' hyperthyroidism and ophthalmopathy. About the study: Pretreatment peripheral blood was obtained at initial diagnosis. Broader study findings: Blood samples included most of the expanded thyroid clonotypes exceeding 0.001.

The source material was blood. V usage is TRBV20-1 and J usage is TRBJ2-7; D is unresolved. The TCR originated in a woman in her sixties or seventies with Graves' ophthalmopathy. CDR3 sequence: CSARGTVYEQYF. The CDR3 DNA is TGCAGTGCTAGAGGAACCGTTTACGAGCAGTACTTC.